A selection of T cell receptor beta chains follows, all from one sample in a study of T cell changes during pregnancy in multiple sclerosis. The repertoire was sequenced with immunoSEQ multiplex PCR; TCRdb's copy has only in-frame clones and lacks some. Counted here are fewer than 95,000 clones, 80% to 95% occurring once; the ten biggest clones make up about 1.5%. This material consisted of peripheral blood, taken in the first trimester of pregnancy. These receptors originate from a female donor in good health, enrolled as a control in a pregnancy study. The CDR3 runs from the conserved cysteine through the conserved F or W. Each record gives: J gene, D gene, V gene, clone size, CDR3 protein, CDR3 DNA. D genes are given only for firm matches. Clone size is given for some rows only: seen once, a few or many times, or a class if the clone is expanded.

TRBJ2-1 NA TRBV5-4 NA CASSQQIAVAGDEQFF TGTGCCAGCAGCCAACAGATCGCGGTCGCAGGGGATGAGCAGTTCTTC
TRBJ2-1 NA TRBV28 NA CAASEVNEQFF TGTGCCGCGTCGGAGGTCAATGAGCAGTTCTTC
TRBJ1-2 TRBD1 TRBV7-9 NA CASSRGQGSGYTF TGTGCCAGCAGCCGGGGACAGGGTTCTGGCTACACCTTC
TRBJ2-2 NA TRBV4-2 NA CASSLGIGVELFF TGTGCCAGCAGCCTCGGGATAGGCGTGGAGCTGTTTTTT
TRBJ2-7 NA TRBV10-3 NA CAISESRGRAGDEQYF TGTGCCATCAGTGAGTCTAGAGGACGGGCAGGGGACGAGCAGTACTTC
TRBJ1-1 TRBD1 TRBV4-1 NA CASSLTGANTEAFF TGCGCCAGCAGCCTGACAGGGGCGAACACTGAAGCTTTCTTT
TRBJ2-1 NA TRBV19 NA CASSIVQGSSYNEQFF TGTGCCAGTAGTATAGTGCAGGGGAGCTCCTACAATGAGCAGTTCTTC
TRBJ2-1 TRBD2 TRBV28 NA CASNVAGGYNEQFF TGTGCCAGCAACGTTGCGGGGGGATACAATGAGCAGTTCTTC
TRBJ2-7 TRBD1 TRBV6-5 NA CASRAPGQGIYEQYF TGTGCCAGCAGAGCTCCGGGACAGGGCATTTACGAGCAGTACTTC
TRBJ1-2 NA TRBV2 NA CASSEGAEINYGYTF TGTGCCAGCAGTGAAGGGGCAGAGATTAACTATGGCTACACCTTC
TRBJ2-5 NA TRBV5-4 NA CASSLDSGVGETQYF TGTGCCAGCAGCTTGGATTCGGGAGTAGGAGAGACCCAGTACTTC
TRBJ2-7 NA TRBV2 NA CASSDSREGEQYF TGTGCCAGCAGTGATTCCAGGGAAGGCGAGCAGTACTTC
TRBJ1-1 NA TRBV6-4 NA CASRRDTNTEAFF TGTGCCAGCAGACGGGACACGAACACTGAAGCTTTCTTT
TRBJ1-2 NA TRBV2 NA CASSVGAYGYTF TGTGCCAGCAGTGTAGGGGCCTATGGCTACACCTTC
TRBJ2-7 NA TRBV28 NA CASAPVPPYEQYF TGTGCCAGCGCGCCCGTGCCTCCCTACGAGCAGTACTTC
TRBJ1-4 TRBD1 TRBV18 NA CASSSNQGGNEKLFF TGTGCCAGCTCATCCAACCAGGGGGGCAATGAAAAACTGTTTTTT
TRBJ1-5 NA TRBV5-8 once CASSFRGNNQPQHF TGTGCCAGCAGCTTTCGAGGGAACAATCAGCCCCAGCATTTT
TRBJ2-2 TRBD2 TRBV2 once CASSLAGADGGELFF TGTGCCAGCAGTTTAGCGGGAGCTGATGGCGGGGAGCTGTTTTTT
TRBJ2-5 NA TRBV18 NA CASSPGGQETQYF TGTGCCAGCTCACCAGGGGGCCAGGAGACCCAGTACTTC
TRBJ2-1 TRBD1 TRBV6-1 NA CASSEAGQGSDEQFF TGTGCCAGCAGTGAAGCAGGACAGGGCAGCGATGAGCAGTTCTTC
TRBJ1-1 NA TRBV28 NA CASSFSATGAFF TGTGCCAGCAGTTTTAGCGCCACGGGGGCTTTCTTT
TRBJ2-5 TRBD1 TRBV6-5 NA CASSYSTGQETQYF TGTGCCAGCAGTTACTCGACAGGGCAAGAGACCCAGTACTTC
TRBJ2-1 TRBD2 TRBV28 NA CASSSVGLATYNEQFF TGTGCCAGCAGTTCCGTAGGACTAGCGACCTACAATGAGCAGTTCTTC
TRBJ2-4 TRBD2 TRBV28 NA CASRGLAGEDIQYF TGTGCCAGCAGGGGACTAGCGGGAGAGGACATTCAGTACTTC
TRBJ1-2 NA TRBV5-4 NA CASSPTGLGPGYTF TGTGCCAGCAGCCCGACAGGCCTGGGGCCCGGCTACACCTTC
TRBJ2-1 NA TRBV25-1 NA CASSDSGLHNEQFF TGTGCCAGCAGTGATTCGGGACTGCACAATGAGCAGTTCTTC
TRBJ1-2 NA TRBV28 NA CASSISESGGYTF TGTGCCAGCAGTATTTCGGAGAGCGGCGGCTACACCTTC
TRBJ2-1 TRBD2 TRBV7-2 NA CASSLSAGVTYNEQFF TGTGCCAGCAGCTTAAGTGCGGGAGTAACCTACAATGAGCAGTTCTTC
TRBJ2-1 NA TRBV6-6 once CASRLHQGFDEQFF TGTGCCAGCAGACTCCACCAGGGGTTCGATGAGCAGTTCTTC
TRBJ2-3 NA TRBV28 NA CASSLDASSYTDTQYF TGTGCCAGCAGTTTAGATGCGAGCTCTTACACAGATACGCAGTATTTT
TRBJ2-3 TRBD1 TRBV7-2 NA CASSSRRSRTGGDTQYF TGTGCCAGCAGCTCCCGCCGTTCCCGGACAGGGGGTGATACGCAGTATTTT
TRBJ2-7 NA TRBV5-1 NA CASSLVYGSYEQYF TGCGCCAGCAGCTTGGTGTACGGCTCCTACGAGCAGTACTTC
TRBJ2-3 NA TRBV9 NA CASSEQGKRPDTQYF TGTGCCAGCAGCGAGCAGGGAAAAAGGCCAGATACGCAGTATTTT
TRBJ1-4 TRBD1 TRBV5-4 NA CASTAQGASEKLFF TGTGCCAGCACCGCACAGGGGGCTAGTGAAAAACTGTTTTTT
TRBJ2-1 TRBD2 TRBV6-5 NA CASSLLLADSYNEQFF TGTGCCAGCAGTTTACTACTAGCGGACTCCTACAATGAGCAGTTCTTC
TRBJ2-1 NA TRBV29-1 NA CSVVGRGTYNEQFF TGCAGCGTTGTCGGGCGGGGCACCTACAATGAGCAGTTCTTC
TRBJ2-5 NA TRBV7-2 NA CASSLRGREKTQYF TGTGCCAGCAGCTTACGAGGACGGGAAAAGACCCAGTACTTC
TRBJ2-1 NA TRBV7-7 NA CASSLNFDNEQFF TGTGCCAGCAGCTTAAATTTCGACAATGAGCAGTTCTTC
TRBJ2-2 NA TRBV5-1 NA CASSLDPGGITGELFF TGCGCCAGCAGCTTGGATCCAGGGGGGATCACCGGGGAGCTGTTTTTT
TRBJ2-7 TRBD1 TRBV5-4 NA CASSLTGSEQYF TGTGCCAGCAGCCTGACAGGGAGCGAGCAGTACTTC
TRBJ2-1 NA TRBV6-1 NA CASSEGFGQFF TGTGCCAGCAGTGAAGGGTTCGGGCAGTTCTTC
TRBJ1-1 NA TRBV5-1 NA CASSRSGNTEAFF TGCGCCAGCAGCCGGTCGGGGAACACTGAAGCTTTCTTT
TRBJ2-3 TRBD1 TRBV5-6 NA CASSYPRTGGRDTQYF TGTGCCAGCAGCTATCCAAGGACAGGGGGAAGAGATACGCAGTATTTT
TRBJ2-7 TRBD2 TRBV5-5 once CASSLILAGGSYEQYF TGTGCCAGCAGCTTAATACTAGCGGGAGGGTCCTACGAGCAGTACTTC
TRBJ1-1 TRBD1 TRBV6-1 NA CASSRTGGETEAFF TGTGCCAGCAGTAGGACAGGGGGAGAGACTGAAGCTTTCTTT
TRBJ2-2 TRBD2 TRBV25-1 NA CASSEPPGTGAGTGELFF TGTGCCAGCAGTGAACCCCCTGGAACGGGAGCGGGAACCGGGGAGCTGTTTTTT
TRBJ1-2 NA TRBV27 NA CASSLSSGGDYTF TGTGCCAGCAGTTTATCGAGCGGGGGGGACTACACCTTC
TRBJ2-1 NA TRBV27 NA CASTLGGPRGEQFF TGTGCCAGCACCCTGGGGGGCCCCAGGGGGGAGCAGTTCTTC
TRBJ1-5 NA TRBV19 NA CASGSNQPQHF TGTGCCAGTGGCAGCAATCAGCCCCAGCATTTT
TRBJ2-1 NA TRBV7-8 NA CASSLALSGSSYNEQFF TGTGCCAGCAGCTTAGCCCTCAGTGGCAGCTCCTACAATGAGCAGTTCTTC
TRBJ2-7 NA TRBV19 NA CASSIQGFYEQYF TGTGCCAGTAGTATTCAGGGTTTCTACGAGCAGTACTTC
TRBJ1-2 NA TRBV2 NA CASSGGGGYTF TGTGCCAGCAGTGGAGGCGGCGGCTACACCTTC
TRBJ1-1 NA TRBV30 NA CAWRTQQGSVNTEAFF TGTGCCTGGAGGACTCAGCAGGGGTCGGTGAACACTGAAGCTTTCTTT
TRBJ1-1 TRBD1 TRBV6-1 NA CASSQGQVNTEAFF TGTGCCAGCAGCCAGGGACAGGTGAACACTGAAGCTTTCTTT
TRBJ2-7 NA TRBV20-1 NA CSAPSYEQYF TGCAGTGCGCCGAGTTACGAGCAGTACTTC
TRBJ1-5 NA TRBV19 NA CASSTQDSYQPQHF TGTGCCAGTAGTACCCAGGACAGCTATCAGCCCCAGCATTTT
TRBJ2-7 NA TRBV2 NA CASSDRGFLRDEQYF TGTGCCAGCAGTGACAGGGGTTTCCTTAGGGACGAGCAGTACTTC